This T cell receptor (beta chain) was retrieved from a study of T-cell memory formation after mild COVID-19. TCRdb recomputed calls from the 5' RACE reads with MiXCR, one row per CDR3 protein. This table holds around 210,000 distinct CDR3 sequences, more than 8% found once. Sequenced sample: PBMCs or a T cell subset sorted from them (not recorded which). This TCR was recovered from a man between 18 and 35 years old who had mild COVID-19 (a few samples of this study predate the infection). Cell type and time point are not known.

The CDR3 sequence: CASRSYRVDTDTQYF. The CDR3 DNA is TGTGCCAGCAGGTCGTACAGGGTTGACACAGATACGCAGTATTTT. This sequence joins TRBV6-2 or TRBV6-3 and TRBJ2-3, with D possibly TRBD1 on 6 matching bases. Looked up from germline, CDR1 is MNHEY and CDR2 is SVGEGT. The CDR3 extends over 15 amino acids. The V and J ends lost 6 bases and 2 bases respectively, with 15 bases between them.